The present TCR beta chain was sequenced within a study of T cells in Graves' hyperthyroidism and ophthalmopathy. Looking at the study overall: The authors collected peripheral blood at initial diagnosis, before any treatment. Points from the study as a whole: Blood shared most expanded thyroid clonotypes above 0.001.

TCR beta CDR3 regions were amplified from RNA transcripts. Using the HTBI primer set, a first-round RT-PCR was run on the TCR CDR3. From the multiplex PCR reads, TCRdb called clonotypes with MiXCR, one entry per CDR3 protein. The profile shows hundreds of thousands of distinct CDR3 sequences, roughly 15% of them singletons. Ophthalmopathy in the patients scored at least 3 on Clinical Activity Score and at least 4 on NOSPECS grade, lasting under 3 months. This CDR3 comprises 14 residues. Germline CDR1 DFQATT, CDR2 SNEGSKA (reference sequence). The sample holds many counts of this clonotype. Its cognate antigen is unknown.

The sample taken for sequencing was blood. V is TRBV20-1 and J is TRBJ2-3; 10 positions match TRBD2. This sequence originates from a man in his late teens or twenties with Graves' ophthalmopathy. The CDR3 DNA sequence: TGCGGTTGGGGTTCTAGCGGGAGTACAGATACGCAGTATTTT. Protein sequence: CGWGSSGSTDTQYF.